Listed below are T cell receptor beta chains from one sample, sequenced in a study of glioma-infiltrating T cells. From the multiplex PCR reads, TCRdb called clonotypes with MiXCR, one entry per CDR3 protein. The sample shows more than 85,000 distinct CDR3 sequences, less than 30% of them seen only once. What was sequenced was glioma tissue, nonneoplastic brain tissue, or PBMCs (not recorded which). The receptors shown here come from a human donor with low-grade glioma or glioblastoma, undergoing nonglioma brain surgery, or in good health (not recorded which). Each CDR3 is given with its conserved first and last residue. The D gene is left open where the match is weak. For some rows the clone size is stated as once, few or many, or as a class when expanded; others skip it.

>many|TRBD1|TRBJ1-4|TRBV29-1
TGCAGCGTTCGACAGGGAACTAATGAAAAACTGTTTTTT
CSVRQGTNEKLFF
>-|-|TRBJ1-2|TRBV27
TGTGTTAGCAGTTTAAATCAGGGTTCAAACTATGGCTACACCTTC
CVSSLNQGSNYGYTF
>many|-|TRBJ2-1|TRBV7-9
TGTGCCAGCAGTTTATTCGACCCAGCCAATGAGCAGTTCTTC
CASSLFDPANEQFF
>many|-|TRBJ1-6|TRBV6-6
TGTGCCAGCAGTTACTCGCGGGGACGGTCCAATTCACCCCTCCACTTT
CASSYSRGRSNSPLHF
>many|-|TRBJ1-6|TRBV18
TGTGCCAGCTCACCGGGGGAAGGGCCCCTCCACTTT
CASSPGEGPLHF
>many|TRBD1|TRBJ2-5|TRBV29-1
TGCAGCGTTGAAGATGGGACAGGGACCGGAGAGACCCAGTACTTC
CSVEDGTGTGETQYF
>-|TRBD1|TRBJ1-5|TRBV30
TGTGCCTGGAGTGTACAGGGGGGGAATCAGCCCCAGCATTTT
CAWSVQGGNQPQHF
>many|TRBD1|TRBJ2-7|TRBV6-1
TGTGCCAGCAGTACCGGGACAGGGTTTCCGTACTTC
CASSTGTGFPYF
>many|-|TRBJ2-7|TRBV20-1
TGCAGTGCTAGTCCGGGGTCCTACGAGCAGTACTTC
CSASPGSYEQYF
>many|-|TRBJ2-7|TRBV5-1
TGCGCCAGCAGCCCTAGCTCCCCCTCCTACGAGCAGTACTTC
CASSPSSPSYEQYF
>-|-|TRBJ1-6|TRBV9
TGTGCCAGCAGCAGCTCCGGGCTAAACGATTCACCCCTCCACTTT
CASSSSGLNDSPLHF
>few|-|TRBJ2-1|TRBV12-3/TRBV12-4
TGTGCCAGCAGTACCCCCACCGGGACTCTTAATGAGCAGTTCTTC
CASSTPTGTLNEQFF
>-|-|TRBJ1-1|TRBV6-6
TGTGCCAGCAGAACTCGACAGAACAAAGCTCTCTTT
CASRTRQNKALF
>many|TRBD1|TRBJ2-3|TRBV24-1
TGTGCCACCAGTGATTCATCTAGGGGACAGAGCACAGATACGCAGTATTTT
CATSDSSRGQSTDTQYF